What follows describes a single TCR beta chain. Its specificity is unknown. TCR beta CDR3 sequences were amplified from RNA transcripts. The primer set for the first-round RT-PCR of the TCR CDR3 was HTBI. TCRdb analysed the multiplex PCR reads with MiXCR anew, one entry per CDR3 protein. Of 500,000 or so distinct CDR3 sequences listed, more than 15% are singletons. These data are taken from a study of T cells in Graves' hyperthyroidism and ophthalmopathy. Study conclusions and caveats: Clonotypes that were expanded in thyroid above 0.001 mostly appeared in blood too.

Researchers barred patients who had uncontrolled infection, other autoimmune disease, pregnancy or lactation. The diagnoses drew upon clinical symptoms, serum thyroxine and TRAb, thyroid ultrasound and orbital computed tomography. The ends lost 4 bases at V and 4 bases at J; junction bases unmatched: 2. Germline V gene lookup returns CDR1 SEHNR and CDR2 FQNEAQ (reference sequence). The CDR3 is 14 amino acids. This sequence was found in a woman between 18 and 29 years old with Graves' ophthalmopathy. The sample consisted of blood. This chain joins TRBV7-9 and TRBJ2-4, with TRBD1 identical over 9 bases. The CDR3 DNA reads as TGTGCCAGCAGCTCAGGACAGGGGAAAAACATTCAGTACTTC. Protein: CASSSGQGKNIQYF.